Each of the 27 T cell receptor beta chains below was sequenced from the same sample in a study of blood T cells in healthy people across ages. Primed by a sample-barcoded 5' primer and a J-beta primer mix, a second PCR proceeded for roughly 6 to 12 cycles. A single record per CDR3 protein comes from TCRdb applying MiXCR to the 5' RACE reads. The sample includes 1.5 million to 2 million distinct CDR3 sequences, approximately 28% of them seen just once. The sample comprised blood. Receptors were obtained from a woman aged 25 to 39 in good health.

This clonotype was observed a few times. The rearrangement uses TRBV20-1 and TRBJ1-2; D perhaps matches TRBD1 (5 bases). CDR1 DFQATT and CDR2 SNEGSKA come from the germline V gene (reference sequence). This CDR3 region has 13 residues. Trimming left V 3 bases short and J 3 bases short, with 11 bases between. CDR3 DNA: TGCAGTGCTAGGGACACGGTGGACTATGGCTACACCTTC. It specifies CSARDTVDYGYTF.

This clonotype occurred once. The chain has TRBV7-2 and TRBJ2-5; 7 nucleotides match TRBD2. Losses at the gene ends were 6 bases for V and 1 base for J; bases not matched to a gene: 8. The V gene's germline CDR1 is SGHTA and CDR2 FQGNSA. This CDR3 comprises 15 residues. Here the CDR3 reads CASRTKTSSQETQYF. The CDR3 nucleotides are TGTGCCAGCAGGACAAAGACTAGCTCCCAAGAGACCCAGTACTTC.

This clonotype came up a few times. The chain has TRBV19 and TRBJ1-2; the D gene is possibly TRBD1 (6 bases). Trimming removed 6 bases at V and 8 bases at J, with 13 bases between. This CDR3 spans 12 amino acids. Germline values: CDR1 LNHDA, CDR2 SQIVND (reference sequence). CDR3 bases: TGTGCCAGTAGCTTATCACAGGGCGGCTACACCTTC. It translates to CASSLSQGGYTF.

This clonotype was observed a few times. The V and J genes are TRBV29-1 and TRBJ2-3; possible D gene TRBD2, 5 bases. The CDR3 runs to 12 residues. Trimming shortened V by 4 bases and J by 5 bases, and 10 bases separated the two germline ends. Germline CDR1 SQVTM, CDR2 ANQGSEA. Here the CDR3 reads CSVAEAGDTQYF. CDR3 DNA sequence: TGCAGCGTTGCGGAGGCCGGAGATACGCAGTATTTT.

The genes are TRBV4-1 and TRBJ2-5; 7 bases align to TRBD2. With V trimmed by 0 bases and J by 0 bases, 1 base remained unmatched. Germline assignment: CDR1 MGHRA and CDR2 YSYEKL. The CDR3 spans 15 residues. The CDR3 sequence is CASSQDLADQETQYF. The CDR3 DNA reads as TGCGCCAGCAGCCAAGACCTAGCGGACCAAGAGACCCAGTACTTC.

This clonotype was seen at least ten times. This chain uses TRBV7-4 with TRBJ2-1; either TRBD1 or TRBD2 may supply D (5 bases each). The CDR3 covers 16 residues. Per the germline V gene, CDR1 is SGHVT and CDR2 is SQSDAQ. Trimming pared 7 bases from V and 4 bases from J, leaving 20 bases between. The CDR3 sequence is CASILRGLGGYNEQFF. In nucleotides, the CDR3 is TGTGCCAGCATCCTACGCGGCCTTGGGGGTTACAATGAGCAGTTCTTC.

The chain links TRBV2 to TRBJ2-1; no clear D. The CDR3 length is 15 residues. From germline, CDR1 is SNHLY and CDR2 FYNNEI. The V end was cut by 4 bases, the J end by 9 bases, with 19 bases between. This CDR3 is CASSVLSSLGSEQFF. As DNA, the CDR3 is TGTGCCAGCAGTGTCTTGAGCTCTTTAGGAAGTGAGCAGTTCTTC.

This clonotype has at least ten counts. The chain employs TRBV9 and TRBJ2-1; TRBD1 matches at 8 bases. Germline V lookup: CDR1 SGDLS, CDR2 YYNGEE. The trim removed 4 bases at V and 0 bases at J, leaving 6 bases unmatched. This CDR3 is 16 amino acids long. This chain's CDR3 is CASSRRQGSSYNEQFF. CDR3 coding DNA: TGTGCCAGCAGCAGACGACAGGGGAGCTCCTACAATGAGCAGTTCTTC.

The table lists this clonotype with a few counts. Here the CDR3 DNA reads TGTGCCAGCCGGGGCGGGGGGACCAACACCGGGGAGCTGTTTTTT. Its translation is CASRGGGTNTGELFF. This chain joins TRBV12-3 or TRBV12-4 and TRBJ2-2; 8 bases line up with TRBD2. V trimming: 8 bases; J trimming: 2 bases; junction bases outside the gene matches: 7. The CDR3 has 15 amino acids.

The chain couples TRBV12-3 or TRBV12-4 to TRBJ2-1; D is perhaps TRBD2 (6 bases). The V gene lost 3 bases and the J gene lost 8 bases, with 17 bases spanning the gap. The length of the CDR3 is 15 residues. The CDR3 nucleotides are TGTGCCAGCAGTTTTTTTCGCGGGATTACGGATGAGCAGTTCTTC. Its protein product is CASSFFRGITDEQFF.

This clonotype was detected only a few times. The CDR3 reads CASRGGFEGNSPLHF. The DNA for the CDR3 is TGCGCCAGCAGAGGTGGCTTTGAAGGGAATTCACCCCTCCACTTT. The chain has TRBV5-1 and TRBJ1-6, with D unresolved. V was pared by 5 bases and J by 7 bases, with 16 bases between. CDR1 is SGHRS, CDR2 YFSETQ, per germline. The CDR3 loop spans 15 amino acids.

This clonotype came up many times. The chain carries TRBV29-1 and TRBJ2-3; D is unclear. Trimming pared 6 bases from V and 5 bases from J, leaving 9 bases between. Germline V CDR1 and CDR2: SQVTM, ANQGSEA. The CDR3 covers 11 residues. CDR3 DNA: TGCAGCGTGTTACCAGGAGATACGCAGTATTTT. Its translation is CSVLPGDTQYF.

This clonotype was detected ten times or more. This chain uses TRBV2 with TRBJ2-1; tentatively, D is TRBD1 (6 bases). Per the germline V gene, CDR1 is SNHLY and CDR2 is FYNNEI. Trimming cost V 8 bases and J 6 bases, with 14 bases left between them. The CDR3 is 13 amino acids. The CDR3 spells CASGTGTGNEQFF. Written as DNA, the CDR3 is TGTGCCAGCGGTACAGGGACGGGCAATGAGCAGTTCTTC. Based on the CDR3 plus reference TRBV2 and TRBJ2-1, the full variable domain is EPEVTQTPSHQVTQMGQEVILRCVPISNHLYFYWYRQILGQKVEFLVSFYNNEISEKSEIFDDQFSVERPDGSNFTLKIRSTKLEDSAMYFCASGTGTGNEQFFGPGTRLTVL.

This sequence joins TRBV2 and TRBJ1-5; 8 bases line up with TRBD1. This CDR3 has 15 residues. V gave up 7 bases and J gave up 4 bases; unmatched junction bases: 9. The V gene's germline CDR1 is SNHLY and CDR2 FYNNEI. CDR3 DNA: TGTGCCAGCACCCCAACCGGGACAGGAAATCAGCCCCAGCATTTT. It codes for CASTPTGTGNQPQHF. Together with reference TRBV2 and TRBJ1-5, the CDR3 gives the full variable domain: EPEVTQTPSHQVTQMGQEVILRCVPISNHLYFYWYRQILGQKVEFLVSFYNNEISEKSEIFDDQFSVERPDGSNFTLKIRSTKLEDSAMYFCASTPTGTGNQPQHFGDGTRLSIL.

With respect to this clonotype: An end of the junction does not agree with germline; a read error may underlie this. This rearrangement joins TRBV6-1 to TRBJ1-4, with a tentative D call TRBD1 (5 bases). This CDR3 spans 16 amino acids. Germline CDR1 is MNHNS and CDR2 is SASEGT. CDR3 loop: CASSSPPLGVNEKRFF. The CDR3 region has the DNA TGTGCCAGCAGTTCCCCCCCGTTAGGGGTGAACGAAAAACGGTTTTTT.

The V call is TRBV7-6, the J call TRBJ1-3; 8 bases line up with TRBD1. The CDR3 spans 14 residues. J was trimmed by 5 bases and V by 5 bases; bases with no gene match: 5. Germline CDR1 reads SGHVS; CDR2 reads FNYEAQ. The CDR3 region is CASSHDRGRNTIYF. DNA for the CDR3: TGTGCCAGCAGCCATGACAGGGGTAGAAACACCATATATTTT.

This clonotype was detected ten times or more. The chain carries TRBV4-3 and TRBJ2-1; unclear D gene. The V end lost 0 bases, the J end lost 2 bases, and 5 bases lay between the germline ends. The germline CDR1 and CDR2 sequences are LGHNA and YSLEER. This CDR3 region has 14 residues. The CDR3 is CASSQDRAYNEQFF. The CDR3 coding sequence is TGCGCCAGCAGCCAAGATCGAGCCTACAATGAGCAGTTCTTC.

In this sample, this clonotype turned up once. The genes are TRBV7-9 and TRBJ1-1; D remains ambiguous. The CDR3 loop spans 17 amino acids. V was shortened by 5 bases and J by 4 bases, with 23 bases between the two germline ends. Germline V CDR1 and CDR2: SEHNR, FQNEAQ (reference sequence). CDR3 protein: CASSPTTYLKGSTEAFF. CDR3 DNA sequence: TGTGCCAGCAGCCCCACCACCTACCTTAAAGGGAGCACTGAAGCTTTCTTT.

This clonotype was seen only a few times. A much larger clone differs by one base, so this may be a read error. The chain uses TRBV4-3 and TRBJ2-4; 7 nucleotides agree with TRBD2. The CDR3 extends over 17 amino acids. Germline V CDR1 and CDR2: LGHNA, YSLEER. The junction had 8 bases not matched to a gene; V was cut back by 3 bases and J by 0 bases. The chain's CDR3 is CASSHLYGGGAKNIQYF. In nucleotides, the CDR3 is TGCGCCAGCAGCCACCTATATGGCGGGGGAGCCAAAAACATTCAGTACTTC.

This clonotype has just a few counts. The gene calls are TRBV5-1 and TRBJ2-5, with D tentatively TRBD2 (6 bases). Trimming removed 3 bases from V and 4 bases from J, with 13 bases in between. This CDR3 region has 14 residues. The germline CDR1 and CDR2 sequences are SGHRS and YFSETQ. The CDR3 reads CASSSSSGVETQYF. CDR3 nucleotides: TGCGCCAGCAGCTCCTCTTCGGGAGTAGAGACCCAGTACTTC.

Ten or more counts support this clonotype. The chain carries TRBV12-3 or TRBV12-4 and TRBJ1-2; D is ambiguous. Trimming shortened V by 2 bases and J by 2 bases, and 6 bases separated the two germline ends. This CDR3 comprises 13 residues. The CDR3 loop is CASSLKGNYGYTF. CDR3 DNA sequence: TGTGCCAGCAGTTTAAAGGGAAACTATGGCTACACCTTC.

This clonotype was seen many times. The rearrangement uses TRBV5-6 and TRBJ2-7, with D uncertain. Germline values: CDR1 SGHDT, CDR2 YYEEEE. Trimming took off 8 bases at V and 0 bases at J, with 12 bases between the two ends. CDR3 length: 13 residues. As DNA, the CDR3 is TGTGCCAGTGAGGTGGCGGTCTCCTACGAGCAGTACTTC. Its translation: CASEVAVSYEQYF.

The genes are TRBV9 and TRBJ1-2; TRBD1 is a possible D gene (5 bases). CDR3 length equals 15 residues. V was clipped by 0 bases and J by 4 bases, with 13 bases between them. Per the germline V gene, CDR1 is SGDLS and CDR2 is YYNGEE. The CDR3 sequence: CASSVASQTVYGYTF. As DNA, the CDR3 is TGTGCCAGCAGCGTAGCGAGCCAGACAGTCTATGGCTACACCTTC.

This clonotype was seen a handful of times. The rearrangement links TRBV20-1 to TRBJ2-1, with D perhaps matching TRBD2 (5 bases). This CDR3 has 13 amino acids. V was trimmed by 6 bases and J by 0 bases, leaving 9 bases between them. CDR1 DFQATT and CDR2 SNEGSKA come from the germline V gene (reference sequence). The CDR3 nucleotides are TGCAGTGCCCACCGGGACTCCTACAATGAGCAGTTCTTC. It encodes CSAHRDSYNEQFF.

Of note for this clonotype: Mismatch with germline at one junction end may stem from a read error. The chain employs TRBV5-1 and TRBJ2-3; D gene ambiguous. CDR1 is SGHRS, CDR2 YFSETQ, per germline. The CDR3 consists of 11 residues. CDR3 residues: CTTTAGDTLYF. CDR3 bases: TGCACCACTACCGCCGGAGATACGCTGTATTTT.

This clonotype has a count of ten or more. The rearrangement uses TRBV4-1 and TRBJ2-1, with 9 bases that match TRBD1. Germline CDR1 MGHRA, CDR2 YSYEKL. This CDR3 spans 17 amino acids. Unmatched junction bases numbered 7, after V lost 4 bases and J lost 0 bases. The CDR3 here is CASSPRDRAYSYNEQFF. The CDR3, as DNA: TGCGCCAGCAGCCCCAGGGACAGGGCTTACTCCTACAATGAGCAGTTCTTC.

The V gene is TRBV20-1, the J gene TRBJ2-1; D not resolved. There are 13 residues in the CDR3. The germline V and J ends were trimmed by 0 bases and 9 bases, with 12 bases remaining between them. From germline, CDR1 is DFQATT and CDR2 SNEGSKA (reference sequence). The CDR3 loop is CSARDLRGGEQFF. Here the CDR3 DNA reads TGCAGTGCTAGAGATCTTAGAGGTGGTGAGCAGTTCTTC.